The sequence of this T cell receptor beta chain was determined in a study of cytomegalovirus exposure and HLA in healthy donors. General study points: Testing in vitro showed three CMV-associated chains specific for CMV antigens. Researchers catalogued 150 or so TCR beta chains as cytomegalovirus-associated.

Looked up from germline, CDR1 is SGHVS and CDR2 is FNYEAQ. The CDR3 length is 15 residues. The table came from immunoSEQ multiplex PCR; TCRdb's copy has only in-frame clones and leaves some out. The data contain some 170,000 clones, roughly nine tenths of them seen just once; the ten biggest clones take up 2% to 3%. As regards this clone: Its antigen is as yet unknown. Compared with germline, one end of the junction differs, possibly owing to a read error. Within the sample, other DNA sequences also encode this same CDR3.

Sequenced: PBMCs. This chain uses TRBV7-6 with TRBJ2-1; 10 bases are shared with TRBD2. This TCR came from a man between 18 and 35 years old in good health and CMV-seropositive. In DNA, the CDR3 is TGTGCCAGCAGCTTAGCGCTAGCGGGGGACAATGAACAGTTCTTC. Its protein is CASSLALAGDNEQFF.